The clone carrying this T cell receptor beta chain turned up a few times. Together with a sample-barcoded 5' primer, a J-beta primer mix was included in a second PCR lasting 7 to 11 cycles. TCRdb passed the 5' RACE reads through MiXCR, listing each CDR3 protein once. The sample consists of about 630,000 distinct CDR3 sequences, around 21% of them appearing once. The sample originates from a study of blood T cells in healthy people across ages. The clonotype originates from a man between 65 and 80 years old in good health. The sequencing input was blood.

CDR3 sequence: CSPLGGDTQYF. CDR3 DNA: TGCAGTCCCTTGGGCGGGGATACGCAGTATTTT. V and J are TRBV20-1 and TRBJ2-3, with a weak D call TRBD2 (5 bases). The length of the CDR3 is 11 residues. V shed 8 bases and J shed 6 bases, with 12 bases lying between them. In germline, CDR1 is DFQATT, CDR2 SNEGSKA (reference sequence).